This T cell receptor (beta chain) was recorded in a study of blood T cell repertoires in COVID-19. Participants reported their clinical history, and cohort assignment relied on those reports. Contact with a PCR-confirmed or clinician-diagnosed COVID-19 case occurred within 2 weeks of entry. Trimming at V came to 5 bases and at J to 1 base, leaving 9 bases not matched to a gene. The V gene's germline CDR1 is PRHDT and CDR2 FYEKMQ (reference sequence). The CDR3 contains 17 residues. Methods used by the authors: Counts of nucleated cells, estimated from reference gene primer amplification, were obtained. The assay was immunoSEQ multiplex PCR, and TCRdb's table has in-frame clones only and misses some. D and trimming were read from the DNA, whereas the V and J calls and clone size are those reported in that table. This sample has 400,000 to 500,000 clones, with more than 70% found just once.

This chain joins TRBV13 and TRBJ2-4; 9 nucleotides match TRBD2. This receptor was obtained from a woman between 18 and 30 years old who had been exposed to COVID-19. Sequenced input: PBMCs or T cells enriched from blood (not recorded which). This CDR3 is CASSPGLARLAKNIQYF. CDR3 DNA: TGTGCCAGCAGCCCAGGACTAGCGAGGTTGGCCAAAAACATTCAGTACTTC.